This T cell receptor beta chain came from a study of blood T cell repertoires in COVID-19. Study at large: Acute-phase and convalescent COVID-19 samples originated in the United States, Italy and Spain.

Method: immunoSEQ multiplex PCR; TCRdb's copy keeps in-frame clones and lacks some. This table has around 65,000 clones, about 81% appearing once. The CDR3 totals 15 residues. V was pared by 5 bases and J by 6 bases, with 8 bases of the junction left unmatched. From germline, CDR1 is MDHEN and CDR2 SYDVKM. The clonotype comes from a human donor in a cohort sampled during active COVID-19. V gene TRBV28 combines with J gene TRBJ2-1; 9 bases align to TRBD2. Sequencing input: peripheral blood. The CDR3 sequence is CASSRGYSGSNEQFF. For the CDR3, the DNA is TGTGCCAGCAGTCGAGGTTATAGCGGGAGCAATGAGCAGTTCTTC.